This T cell receptor beta chain was documented in a study of cytomegalovirus exposure and HLA in healthy donors. Study-wide results and caveats: Later findings reportedly placed an Asian-associated ancestry cluster below the roughly 660-donor mean for N-insertions.

Of note for this clone: Its antigen is not known.

Germline CDR1 reads SGHNT; CDR2 reads YYREEE (reference sequence). Trimming cost V 4 bases and J 11 bases, with 19 bases left between them. CDR3 length equals 14 residues. The study ran its PCR with 60 Vbeta and 13 Jbeta primers. Method: immunoSEQ multiplex PCR; TCRdb's copy keeps in-frame clones and lacks some. The sample lists 60,000 to 70,000 clones, around 78% seen once, with 9.7% in the top ten. The TCR originated in a man aged 40-50 years in good health and CMV-seronegative. This sequence joins TRBV5-4 and TRBJ2-1; D might be TRBD1 (7 bases). The material sequenced was PBMCs. CDR3 nucleotides: TGTGCCAGCAGCCCCGGGGCAGGGGGGAATAAGCAGTTCTTC. Protein sequence: CASSPGAGGNKQFF. The entire variable domain, with the rest obtained from reference TRBV5-4 and TRBJ2-1, is as follows: ETGVTQSPTHLIKTRGQQVTLRCSSQSGHNTVSWYQQALGQGPQFIFQYYREEENGRGNFPPRFSGLQFPNYSSELNVNALELDDSALYLCASSPGAGGNKQFFGPGTRLTVL.